These T cell receptor beta chains were read from a single sample in a study of beta chain features in type 1 diabetes. The repertoire was sequenced with immunoSEQ multiplex PCR; TCRdb's copy has only in-frame clones and lacks some. The sample has 600,000 or so clones, more than 12% seen once; the top ten hold roughly 0.04%. The sequenced sample was naive CD4+ T cells from blood. Receptors were obtained from a man aged 18 to 29 with type 1 diabetes. Each CDR3 is given with its conserved first and last residue. A D gene is named only where the DNA matches it firmly. Part of the rows lack a size; the others show once, few, many or a class for expanded clones.

J gene,V gene,clone size,D gene,CDR3 DNA,CDR3 protein
TRBJ2-5,TRBV29-1,few,TRBD2,TGCAGCTCTCGGACTAGCAATTCGGAGACCCAGTACTTC,CSSRTSNSETQYF
TRBJ1-1,TRBV23-1,.,.,TGCGCCAGCAGTCAAGTGATCAGCGAGGGCCATCTCTTTAGTCTCACTGAAGCTTTCTTT,CASSQVISEGHLFSLTEAFF
TRBJ2-1,TRBV28,.,.,TGTGCCAGCAGTTTTCCCCTCGGACAGTCGAGCTCCTACAATGAGCAGTTCTTC,CASSFPLGQSSSYNEQFF
TRBJ1-1,TRBV30,few,TRBD1,TGTGCCTGGAACAGGGGAAGCACTGAAGCTTTCTTT,CAWNRGSTEAFF
TRBJ2-1,TRBV7-9,few,.,TGTGCCAGCAGCTTGGAGGAGCAGTTCTTC,CASSLEEQFF
TRBJ2-5,TRBV10-3,few,.,TGTGCCATCAGTGTATTTAGCGGTCAACTCGAGACCCAGTACTTC,CAISVFSGQLETQYF
TRBJ2-3,TRBV4-2,few,TRBD2,TGTGCCAGCAGCCAAGATTGGCGGACTAGCGGGGGGGACACAGATACGCAGTATTTT,CASSQDWRTSGGDTDTQYF
TRBJ1-5,TRBV6-5,few,.,TGTGCCAGCACTCGGCCGGGACAGCCCCAGCATTTT,CASTRPGQPQHF
TRBJ2-5,TRBV18,.,.,TGTGCCAGCTCATCGACTGGGCAAGAGACCCAGTACTTC,CASSSTGQETQYF
TRBJ1-1,TRBV5-1,.,.,TGCGCCAGCAGCTTGGGGGACACTGAAGCTTTCTTT,CASSLGDTEAFF
TRBJ1-1,TRBV2,few,.,TGTGCCAGCAGTGATCTGGGTGAAGCTTTCTTT,CASSDLGEAFF
TRBJ2-3,TRBV9,.,.,TGTGCCAGCAGCGTAGACGTGTTCACAGATACGCAGTATTTT,CASSVDVFTDTQYF
TRBJ2-5,TRBV4-2,.,.,TGTGCCAGCAGCCAAGGAGAGGGGCGAGGGACCCAGTACTTC,CASSQGEGRGTQYF
TRBJ2-7,TRBV30,.,TRBD1,TGTGCAAGACAGGGAACCTCCTTGGAGCAGTACTTC,CARQGTSLEQYF
TRBJ2-3,TRBV5-6,.,.,TGTGCCAGCAGCTTGGAGGGGGGCGGAACGCAGTATTTT,CASSLEGGGTQYF
TRBJ2-3,TRBV29-1,few,TRBD2,TGCAGCGTTGTGGGGGTAGCGGGCAAAGATACGCAGTATTTT,CSVVGVAGKDTQYF
TRBJ2-3,TRBV7-2,.,TRBD1,TGTGCCAGCAGCCCGACAGGGCAAAGGGATACGCAGTATTTT,CASSPTGQRDTQYF
TRBJ2-7,TRBV14,.,.,TGTGCCAGCAGCCAAATAGGGTACGGGCAGTACTTC,CASSQIGYGQYF
TRBJ1-5,TRBV30,few,.,TGTGCCTGGAGCTCTAGAGAACTTCAGCCCCAGCATTTT,CAWSSRELQPQHF
TRBJ2-7,TRBV29-1,few,.,TGCAGCGCTTCGGACTTTAACGAGCAGTACTTC,CSASDFNEQYF
TRBJ1-2,TRBV4-3,few,TRBD1,TGCGCCAGCAGCACCTGGGACAGGGGAGGCTACACCTTC,CASSTWDRGGYTF
TRBJ1-1,TRBV10-3,few,TRBD1,TGTGCCACAGGGGACAGGGACACTGAAGCTTTCTTT,CATGDRDTEAFF
TRBJ2-1,TRBV27,.,.,TGTGCCAGCCAGGAGATTCGGGGAAATCCCGGGGGCAATGAGCAGTTCTTC,CASQEIRGNPGGNEQFF
TRBJ1-4,TRBV6-1,.,.,TGTGCCAGCAGAATACAGGGAACTAATGAAAAACTGTTTTTT,CASRIQGTNEKLFF
TRBJ1-5,TRBV30,few,.,TGTGCCTGGAGTATCCGGGGCTCCGCGCCCCAGCATTTT,CAWSIRGSAPQHF
TRBJ2-6,TRBV5-6,.,.,TGTGCCAGCACCCTGAAGAGCTCTGGGGCCAACGTCCTGACTTTC,CASTLKSSGANVLTF
TRBJ2-3,TRBV30,few,.,TGTGCCTGGAGTGTCGGAGGGGGGGCTTATACGCAGTATTTT,CAWSVGGGAYTQYF
TRBJ1-4,TRBV7-2,.,.,TGTGCCATCACGGCTGGGGGCCCAAAGGAAAAACTGTTTTTT,CAITAGGPKEKLFF
TRBJ1-1,TRBV6-5,.,.,TGTGCCAGCAGTTACTCAGGACTCCTTGCCACTGAAGCTTTCTTT,CASSYSGLLATEAFF
TRBJ1-1,TRBV14,few,.,TGTGCCAGCAGCCAATTCCGGAGGGGCAGGGTGAACACTGAAGCTTTCTTT,CASSQFRRGRVNTEAFF
TRBJ2-7,TRBV5-4,.,TRBD2,TGTGCCAGCTCTGCCGGGACTAAGCAGGGCGAGCAGTACTTC,CASSAGTKQGEQYF
TRBJ2-7,TRBV5-4,.,.,TGTGCCAGCAGCCCTTCTTCCCGTTACGAGCAGTACTTC,CASSPSSRYEQYF
TRBJ2-7,TRBV20-1,few,.,TGCAGTGCTAGATTGTCGCTCGAGCAGTACTTC,CSARLSLEQYF
TRBJ1-4,TRBV10-3,.,.,TGTGCCATCAGGCAGGGTACAACTAATGAAAAACTGTTTTTT,CAIRQGTTNEKLFF
TRBJ2-1,TRBV4-2,.,.,TGTGCCAGCAGCCAGACCGGGACTCACAATGAGCAGTTCTTC,CASSQTGTHNEQFF
TRBJ1-6,TRBV7-9,.,TRBD1,TGTGCCAGCAGCTCCGGGACAGCCAATTCACCCCTCCACTTT,CASSSGTANSPLHF
TRBJ2-5,TRBV28,.,TRBD1,TGTGCCAGCGGCGGACAGGATCAAGAGACCCAGTACTTC,CASGGQDQETQYF
TRBJ2-2,TRBV11-3,few,TRBD1,TGTGCCAGCAGCTTAGAGACTCGGGACAGGGCGAACACCGGGGAGCTGTTTTTT,CASSLETRDRANTGELFF
TRBJ2-2,TRBV5-1,few,.,TGCGCCAGCAGCTTCGGACAGGGGGAGCTGTTTTTT,CASSFGQGELFF
TRBJ1-1,TRBV7-9,.,.,TGTGCCAGCAGCTATGTACTCGGCAGGCTACGTACTGAAGCTTTCTTT,CASSYVLGRLRTEAFF
TRBJ1-3,TRBV9,.,.,TGTGCCAGCAGCGTAGCTTCAGGAGACACCATATATTTT,CASSVASGDTIYF
TRBJ2-7,TRBV10-3,few,TRBD1,TGTGCCATCAGTGAGTCGGGGACAGGGGGTTCCTACGAGCAGTACTTC,CAISESGTGGSYEQYF
TRBJ2-3,TRBV30,.,.,TGTGCCTGGAGGTTTCGAACAGATACGCAGTATTTT,CAWRFRTDTQYF
TRBJ2-1,TRBV30,.,TRBD2,TGTGCCTGGACCTCCGGGACTAGCTCCTACAATGAGCAGTTCTTC,CAWTSGTSSYNEQFF
TRBJ1-2,TRBV6-6,.,TRBD1,TGTGCCAGCAGTCCCCCGGCGACAGGGATCTATGGCTACACCTTC,CASSPPATGIYGYTF
TRBJ2-7,TRBV30,.,.,TGTGCCTGGACCGCCTCGAACTCCTACGAGCAGTACTTC,CAWTASNSYEQYF